A selection of T cell receptor beta chains follows, all from one sample in a study of lymphopenia after photon versus proton radiotherapy. Assay: immunoSEQ multiplex PCR; the TCRdb copy retains only in-frame clones and omits some. This sample has 30,000 to 45,000 clones; more than 85% occur once, and the top ten carry around 15%. Specimen: peripheral blood, collected from a patient treated with photon-based radiotherapy. The source of these receptors is a man between 60 and 70 years old with cholangiocarcinoma. Both conserved end residues are part of each CDR3. The order of the fields is CDR3 protein, CDR3 DNA, D gene, J gene, V gene, clone size. D genes are given only for firm matches. Clone size is given for some rows only: seen once, a few or many times, or a class if the clone is expanded.

CDR3 protein: CASADPGNTEAFF
CDR3 DNA: TGCGCCAGCGCGGATCCGGGGAACACTGAAGCTTTCTTT
D gene: -
J gene: TRBJ1-1
V gene: TRBV5-1
clone size: -

CDR3 protein: CASGTGQGSTDTQYF
CDR3 DNA: TGTGCCAGCGGCACTGGACAGGGGAGCACAGATACGCAGTATTTT
D gene: TRBD1
J gene: TRBJ2-3
V gene: TRBV9
clone size: -

CDR3 protein: CASSSPNQGQPQHF
CDR3 DNA: TGTGCCAGCAGTTCCCCGAATCAAGGTCAGCCCCAGCATTTT
D gene: -
J gene: TRBJ1-5
V gene: TRBV28
clone size: -

CDR3 protein: CASTMTSGRNNEQFF
CDR3 DNA: TGTGCCAGCACTATGACTAGCGGGAGGAACAATGAGCAGTTCTTC
D gene: TRBD2
J gene: TRBJ2-1
V gene: TRBV2
clone size: -

CDR3 protein: CASSDSGGADTQYF
CDR3 DNA: TGTGCCAGCAGCGATAGCGGGGGGGCAGATACGCAGTATTTT
D gene: TRBD2
J gene: TRBJ2-3
V gene: TRBV5-5
clone size: few

CDR3 protein: CASSENRASGKLFF
CDR3 DNA: TGTGCCAGCAGTGAAAACAGGGCATCTGGAAAACTGTTTTTT
D gene: -
J gene: TRBJ1-4
V gene: TRBV6-1
clone size: -

CDR3 protein: CASSQTSGSFYEQYF
CDR3 DNA: TGCGCCAGCAGCCAAACTAGCGGGAGTTTCTACGAGCAGTACTTC
D gene: TRBD2
J gene: TRBJ2-7
V gene: TRBV4-1
clone size: -

CDR3 protein: CASRRLTNTEAFF
CDR3 DNA: TGTGCCAGCAGGAGATTAACGAACACTGAAGCTTTCTTT
D gene: -
J gene: TRBJ1-1
V gene: TRBV6-5
clone size: few

CDR3 protein: CATSSGGRVGDTQYF
CDR3 DNA: TGTGCCACCAGCTCCGGGGGGAGGGTGGGAGATACGCAGTATTTT
D gene: TRBD2
J gene: TRBJ2-3
V gene: TRBV15
clone size: -

CDR3 protein: CASSFGQGNEQYF
CDR3 DNA: TGCGCCAGCAGCTTCGGTCAGGGCAACGAGCAGTACTTC
D gene: -
J gene: TRBJ2-7
V gene: TRBV5-1
clone size: -

CDR3 protein: CASSRRRNTGELFF
CDR3 DNA: TGTGCCAGCAGTAGACGGAGAAACACCGGGGAGCTGTTTTTT
D gene: -
J gene: TRBJ2-2
V gene: TRBV28
clone size: -

CDR3 protein: CASSIGQADTEAFF
CDR3 DNA: TGTGCCAGTAGTATAGGGCAGGCCGACACTGAAGCTTTCTTT
D gene: -
J gene: TRBJ1-1
V gene: TRBV19
clone size: -

CDR3 protein: CASSLRAGVYNEQFF
CDR3 DNA: TGTGCCAGCAGTTTACGAGCGGGGGTATACAATGAGCAGTTCTTC
D gene: TRBD2
J gene: TRBJ2-1
V gene: TRBV27
clone size: -

CDR3 protein: CASRSSEGSGNTIYF
CDR3 DNA: TGTGCCAGCAGAAGCTCCGAGGGGTCTGGAAACACCATATATTTT
D gene: -
J gene: TRBJ1-3
V gene: TRBV28
clone size: -

CDR3 protein: CASSLEGQGLNSPLHF
CDR3 DNA: TGTGCCAGCAGCTTAGAGGGACAGGGGTTAAATTCACCCCTCCACTTT
D gene: TRBD1
J gene: TRBJ1-6
V gene: TRBV7-9
clone size: -

CDR3 protein: CASSASAANSPLHF
CDR3 DNA: TGTGCCAGCAGTGCATCGGCCGCTAATTCACCCCTCCACTTT
D gene: -
J gene: TRBJ1-6
V gene: TRBV6-1
clone size: -

CDR3 protein: CAQTRDTNEKLFF
CDR3 DNA: TGTGCCCAAACCCGGGATACAAATGAAAAACTGTTTTTT
D gene: -
J gene: TRBJ1-4
V gene: TRBV2
clone size: -

CDR3 protein: CASSLDQGGTYGYTF
CDR3 DNA: TGTGCCAGCAGCTTAGATCAGGGGGGGACCTATGGCTACACCTTC
D gene: TRBD1
J gene: TRBJ1-2
V gene: TRBV11-2
clone size: -

CDR3 protein: CASTPSGTYNEQFF
CDR3 DNA: TGTGCCAGCACTCCTAGCGGGACCTACAATGAGCAGTTCTTC
D gene: TRBD2
J gene: TRBJ2-1
V gene: TRBV18
clone size: -

CDR3 protein: CASSRAGRGLYNEQFF
CDR3 DNA: TGTGCCAGCAGCCGGGCGGGGAGGGGGCTCTACAATGAGCAGTTCTTC
D gene: -
J gene: TRBJ2-1
V gene: TRBV7-2
clone size: -

CDR3 protein: CASSPGRSYEQYF
CDR3 DNA: TGTGCCAGCAGTCCGGGACGATCCTACGAGCAGTACTTC
D gene: -
J gene: TRBJ2-7
V gene: TRBV6-5
clone size: -

CDR3 protein: CASSRGNLHEQYF
CDR3 DNA: TGTGCCAGCAGTCGCGGTAACCTCCACGAGCAGTACTTC
D gene: -
J gene: TRBJ2-7
V gene: TRBV6-5
clone size: -